This TCR beta chain came from a study of control samples from healthy donors and cancer patients. This CDR3 has 15 amino acids. Germline loops: CDR1 SQVTM, CDR2 ANQGSEA. V shed 6 bases, J shed 2 bases, and the junction held 6 bases outside the gene matches. Produced via immunoSEQ multiplex PCR; TCRdb's table is partial and in-frame only. The sample lists about 55,000 clones, around 90% occurring once. The sequenced material came from blood. J is TRBJ2-3 and V is TRBV29-1; 12 bases match TRBD2. This receptor was identified in a man aged 45 to 65 in good health. The CDR3 region is CSVARTSGNTDTQYF. The CDR3 bases are TGCAGCGTCGCTCGGACTAGCGGGAACACAGATACGCAGTATTTT.